A selection of T cell receptor beta chains follows, all from one sample in a study of shared clonotypes between healthy human individuals. Data came from immunoSEQ multiplex PCR; TCRdb stores just in-frame clones and leaves some out. The sample gives roughly 2 million clones, 90% to 97% of which show up once; 0.1% to 0.15% is in the top ten. The specimen sequenced was naive CD4+ T cells sorted from blood. Every receptor here comes from a young man in good health. Both conserved end residues are part of each CDR3. A D gene is named only where the DNA matches it firmly. Size is omitted from some rows. Given values are once, few, many or a class for expanded clones.

TRBV2	-	TRBJ2-3	-	CASMVTQPTTQYF	TGTGCCAGCATGGTTACTCAACCTACGACGCAGTATTTT
TRBV5-1	once	TRBJ2-7	-	CASSLAGEGYEQYF	TGCGCCAGCAGCTTGGCTGGGGAAGGCTACGAGCAGTACTTC
TRBV7-8	-	TRBJ2-5	TRBD1	CASSLSDRVVQETQYF	TGTGCCAGCAGCTTATCGGACAGGGTAGTTCAAGAGACCCAGTACTTC
TRBV10-3	-	TRBJ1-4	-	CAISDGVGPQKLFF	TGTGCCATCAGTGACGGGGTAGGGCCCCAAAAACTGTTTTTT
TRBV7-9	-	TRBJ2-4	-	CASSLRPGHNPLAKNIQYF	TGTGCCAGCAGCTTAAGACCGGGACACAACCCCTTAGCCAAAAACATTCAGTACTTC
TRBV10-1	-	TRBJ2-7	TRBD2	CASSGGTSGSIYEQYF	TGCGCCAGCAGTGGCGGGACTAGCGGGAGTATCTACGAGCAGTACTTC
TRBV7-2	once	TRBJ2-5	TRBD1	CASSFVGTGGEPQYF	TGTGCCAGCAGCTTTGTCGGGACAGGGGGAGAGCCCCAGTACTTC
TRBV5-1	-	TRBJ1-2	TRBD1	CASSLAQGEGGYTF	TGCGCCAGCAGCTTGGCCCAGGGGGAAGGTGGCTACACCTTC
TRBV6-5	-	TRBJ2-7	TRBD1	CASSYSSGGHSYEQYF	TGTGCCAGCAGTTACTCTTCAGGGGGCCACTCCTACGAGCAGTACTTC
TRBV30	once	TRBJ1-6	-	CAWSVYRANPNSPLHF	TGTGCCTGGAGTGTATACCGAGCCAATCCCAACTCACCCCTCCACTTT
TRBV29-1	-	TRBJ1-1	TRBD1	CSDRGPKGWTEAFF	TGCAGCGACAGGGGTCCTAAAGGATGGACTGAAGCTTTCTTT
TRBV27	-	TRBJ2-2	-	CASSLLGRPTTGELFF	TGTGCCAGCAGTTTATTAGGGCGGCCGACCACCGGGGAGCTGTTTTTT
TRBV7-9	-	TRBJ1-2	TRBD1	CASSLEGQGGNGYTF	TGTGCCAGCAGCTTAGAGGGACAGGGTGGTAATGGCTACACCTTC
TRBV5-4	-	TRBJ2-7	TRBD1	CASSSGQGHYYEQYF	TGTGCCAGCAGCTCGGGACAGGGCCACTACTACGAGCAGTACTTC
TRBV7-8	-	TRBJ2-1	-	CASSSGGSSYNEQFF	TGTGCCAGCAGTAGTGGCGGCAGCTCCTACAATGAGCAGTTCTTC
TRBV5-1	-	TRBJ1-1	TRBD1	CASSPGTGRVNTEAFF	TGCGCCAGCAGCCCCGGGACAGGTAGGGTGAACACTGAAGCTTTCTTT
TRBV27	-	TRBJ2-7	TRBD2	CASSLGRTSGDYEQYF	TGTGCCAGCAGTCTAGGTCGTACTAGCGGGGACTACGAGCAGTACTTC
TRBV5-4	-	TRBJ2-5	TRBD1	CASFNTGTEETQYF	TGTGCCAGTTTTAATACCGGGACAGAAGAGACCCAGTACTTC